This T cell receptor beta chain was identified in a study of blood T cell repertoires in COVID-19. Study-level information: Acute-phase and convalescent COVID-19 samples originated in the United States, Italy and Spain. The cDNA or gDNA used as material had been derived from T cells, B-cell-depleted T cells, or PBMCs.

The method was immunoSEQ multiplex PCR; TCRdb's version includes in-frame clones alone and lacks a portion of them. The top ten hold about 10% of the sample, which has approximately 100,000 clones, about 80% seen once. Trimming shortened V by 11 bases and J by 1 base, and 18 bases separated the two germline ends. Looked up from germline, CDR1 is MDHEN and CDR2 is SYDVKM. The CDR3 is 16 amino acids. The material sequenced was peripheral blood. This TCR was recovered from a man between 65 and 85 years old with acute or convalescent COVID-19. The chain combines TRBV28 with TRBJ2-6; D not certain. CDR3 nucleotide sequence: TGTGCCGCACGTAGAGGTACCCGATCTGGGGCCAACGTCCTGACTTTC. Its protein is CAARRGTRSGANVLTF. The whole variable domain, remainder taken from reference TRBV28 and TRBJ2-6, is DVKVTQSSRYLVKRTGEKVFLECVQDMDHENMFWYRQDPGLGLRLIYFSYDVKMKEKGDIPEGYSVSREKKERFSLILESASTNQTSMYLCAARRGTRSGANVLTFGAGSRLTVL.